This TCR beta chain was identified during a study of early T cells in non-severe SARS-CoV-2 infection. For the study at large: Sequencing input comprised bulk RNA from unsorted whole blood; chain pairing was not available.

TCRdb itself ran the 5' RACE reads through MiXCR, one entry per CDR3 protein. In the table there are 60,000 to 70,000 distinct CDR3 sequences, 5% to 6.5% of which are singletons. This clonotype was counted ten times or more. The length of the CDR3 is 15 residues. Germline CDR1 MNHEY, CDR2 SVGAGI. Trimming cost V 10 bases and J 3 bases, with 20 bases left between them. This chain joins TRBV6-5 and TRBJ2-3; D is possibly TRBD1 (6 bases). The TCR comes from an adult who was a healthcare worker with PCR-confirmed SARS-CoV-2 infection or an uninfected control (not recorded which). The sample in question was whole blood, obtained at baseline. As DNA, the CDR3 is TGTGCCACGCAACGAAGAGACACAGGGACAGATACGCAGTATTTT. Protein product: CATQRRDTGTDTQYF.